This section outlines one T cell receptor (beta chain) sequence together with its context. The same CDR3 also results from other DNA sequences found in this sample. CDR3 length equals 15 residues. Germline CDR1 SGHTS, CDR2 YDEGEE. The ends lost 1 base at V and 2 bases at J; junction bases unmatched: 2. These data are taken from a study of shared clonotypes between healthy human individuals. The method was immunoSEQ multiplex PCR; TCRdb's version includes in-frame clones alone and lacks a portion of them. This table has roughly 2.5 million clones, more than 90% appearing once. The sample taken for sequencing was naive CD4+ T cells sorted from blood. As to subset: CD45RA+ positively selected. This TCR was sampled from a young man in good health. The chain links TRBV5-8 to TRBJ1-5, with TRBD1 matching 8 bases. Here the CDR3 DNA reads TGTGCCAGCAGCTTGCCGGGACAGGGCAATCAGCCCCAGCATTTT. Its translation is CASSLPGQGNQPQHF.